The clone carrying this T cell receptor (beta chain) was counted between two and nine times. Its antigen is unidentified. Treatment noted: approximately 10-day PBMC culture with coronavirus spike peptide pools or control peptides (ViraFEST assay). The data belong to a study of vaccination and CD4 T cells after COVID-19. Germline V CDR1 and CDR2: SGHTA, FQGTGA. The CDR3 is 14 amino acids. Trimming left V 0 bases short and J 8 bases short, with 13 bases between. Study outcomes and limitations: Clonotypes reactive to SARS-CoV-2 had a median that went up from roughly 21 to 40, but not significantly.

The Oncomine TCR Beta short-read assay was applied to DNA of cultured CD4+ T cells. Extraction of genomic DNA was performed on cultured CD4+ T cells. TCRdb analysed the PCR reads with MiXCR anew, one entry per CDR3 protein. In the table there are 26,000 or so distinct CDR3 sequences, 43% of which are singletons. The sequence came from a human donor who had recovered from COVID-19. This sequence joins TRBV7-3 and TRBJ1-2; no firm D call. Sequencing was performed on CD4+ T cells from blood, cultured in vitro. For the CDR3, the DNA is TGTGCCAGCAGCTTAACCGCAGGTCCAGAGGGCTACACCTTC. Its protein product is CASSLTAGPEGYTF.